This entry lists 24 T cell receptor beta chains sequenced from one sample in a study of spatial heterogeneity in lung cancer. Time point meaning: sample taken at primary tumor resection. Unsorted samples of tumor, nontumor lung or frozen PBMC had their whole RNA sequenced. TCRdb re-analysed the 5' RACE reads in MiXCR, keeping a single row per CDR3 protein. This table has 19,000 or so distinct CDR3 sequences, around 21% appearing once. The sample in question was PBMCs, obtained at surgery. The receptor set was obtained from a female donor with early-stage non-small cell lung cancer.

Judged by abundance, this clonotype is medium-sized. In DNA, the CDR3 is TGTGCCAGCAGCCAAGTAGGGAACCTAGTCGGGCAGTTCTTC. It is translated as CASSQVGNLVGQFF. The chain is built from TRBV14 and TRBJ2-1; D not resolved. The length of the CDR3 is 14 residues. The germline V gene has CDR1 SGHDN and CDR2 FVKESK. Trimming shortened V by 1 base and J by 12 bases, and 16 bases separated the two germline ends.

This clonotype was seen repeatedly, ten times or more. The CDR3 coding sequence is TGTGCCAGCAGCTATGCCGGGACAGGGACGGGGGAGACCCAGTACTTC. Translating it yields CASSYAGTGTGETQYF. The rearrangement joins TRBV7-2 to TRBJ2-5, with 9 bases that match TRBD1. The CDR3 totals 16 residues. Looked up from germline, CDR1 is SGHTA and CDR2 is FQGNSA. V lost 4 bases to trimming and J lost 5 bases; unmatched junction nucleotides: 11.

This sequence joins TRBV5-1 and TRBJ2-5, with D perhaps TRBD1 or TRBD2 (5 bases each). This CDR3 has 12 amino acids. The germline CDR1 and CDR2 sequences are SGHRS and YFSETQ. Trimming removed 5 bases at V and 5 bases at J, with 10 bases between. The CDR3 nucleotides read TGCGCCAGCAGTCCGGGACGGGAGACCCAGTACTTC. Translating gives CASSPGRETQYF. The whole variable domain, filled in from reference TRBV5-1 and TRBJ2-5, reads KAGVTQTPRYLIKTRGQQVTLSCSPISGHRSVSWYQQTPGQGLQFLFEYFSETQRNKGNFPGRFSGRQFSNSRSEMNVSTLELGDSALYLCASSPGRETQYFGPGTRLLVL.

This clonotype is classed as medium-sized. V and J are TRBV7-2 and TRBJ2-7; 12 bases are shared with TRBD1. Germline CDR1 SGHTA, CDR2 FQGNSA. CDR3 size: 14 residues. J lost 6 bases, V lost 3 bases, and 3 bases had no gene match. The CDR3 coding sequence is TGTGCCAGCAGCTTTGGGACAGGGGGCTTCGAGCAGTACTTC. Its protein product is CASSFGTGGFEQYF.

This chain links TRBV29-1 with TRBJ2-7, with D possibly TRBD2 on 6 matching bases. Per the germline V gene, CDR1 is SQVTM and CDR2 is ANQGSEA. This CDR3 region has 13 residues. The V gene lost 4 bases and the J gene lost 5 bases, with 15 bases spanning the gap. CDR3 residues: CSVVRPGSHEQYF. The CDR3 region has the DNA TGCAGCGTTGTGCGTCCCGGGAGCCACGAGCAGTACTTC.

This clonotype has at least ten counts. In DNA form, the CDR3 reads TGTGCCACCAGCAACGGACTAGCGGGAGATAAGCAGTTCTTC. Translated: CATSNGLAGDKQFF. The chain recombines TRBV15 with TRBJ2-1, with 13 bases aligning to TRBD2. The junction had 5 bases not matched to a gene; V was cut back by 4 bases and J by 11 bases. Germline loops: CDR1 LNHNV, CDR2 YYDKDF (reference sequence). The length of the CDR3 is 14 residues.

This clonotype is deemed medium-sized (0.01 to 0.1%). The chain links TRBV7-9 to TRBJ2-5, with 12 bases identical to TRBD1. V was clipped by 3 bases and J by 2 bases; unmatched bases: 4. Germline values: CDR1 SEHNR, CDR2 FQNEAQ (reference sequence). The CDR3 is made up of 16 amino acids. CDR3 protein: CASSFRDRGRQETQYF. The CDR3, as DNA: TGTGCCAGCAGCTTTCGGGACAGGGGGCGGCAAGAGACCCAGTACTTC. The full variable domain, completed using reference TRBV7-9 and TRBJ2-5, is DTGVSQNPRHKITKRGQNVTFRCDPISEHNRLYWYRQTLGQGPEFLTYFQNEAQLEKSRLLSDRFSAERPKGSFSTLEIQRTEQGDSAMYLCASSFRDRGRQETQYFGPGTRLLVL.

This clonotype was recorded at least ten times. The J gene is TRBJ1-6, the V gene TRBV14; tentative D call: TRBD1 (5 bases). The CDR3 is made up of 14 amino acids. V was cut by 1 base and J by 13 bases, with 14 bases left in between. Germline-derived CDR1 and CDR2 are SGHDN and FVKESK. For the CDR3, the DNA is TGTGCCAGCAGCCAAGTTAAGGGACGTGTCCCCCTCCACTTT. It yields the protein CASSQVKGRVPLHF.

This chain links TRBV18 with TRBJ2-7; D is possibly TRBD2 (6 bases). The CDR3 covers 13 residues. Germline V lookup: CDR1 KGHSH, CDR2 LQKENI. V lost 2 bases, J lost 7 bases, and 12 bases lay in between. CDR3 protein: CASSPSTGEEQYF. The CDR3 DNA follows: TGTGCCAGCTCACCATCAACGGGGGAGGAGCAGTACTTC.

This clonotype is classed as medium-sized. V usage is TRBV11-2 and J usage is TRBJ2-1; tentatively, D is TRBD2 (5 bases). Germline CDR1 reads SGHAT; CDR2 reads FQNNGV. Trimming removed 5 bases at V and 6 bases at J, with 29 bases between. The CDR3 runs 19 residues. For the CDR3, the DNA is TGTGCCAGCAGCCGATCCCATAGCTCCGCTAGCAATCCTCTCAATGAGCAGTTCTTC. Protein: CASSRSHSSASNPLNEQFF.

This clonotype was observed many times. V is TRBV28 and J is TRBJ2-7; 10 nucleotides line up with TRBD2. CDR3 length: 16 residues. Germline V gene lookup returns CDR1 MDHEN and CDR2 SYDVKM. V was clipped by 2 bases and J by 2 bases; unmatched bases: 6. CDR3 sequence (DNA): TGTGCCAGCAGTTTAAGGTATAGCGGGAGGCCCTACGAGCAGTACTTC. This gives the protein CASSLRYSGRPYEQYF.

This clonotype has ten or more counts. This rearrangement joins TRBV6-2 or TRBV6-3 to TRBJ2-7; TRBD1 is a possible D gene (6 bases). CDR1 is MNHEY, CDR2 SVGEGT, per germline. This CDR3 region has 13 residues. The V gene lost 0 bases and the J gene lost 6 bases, with 9 bases spanning the gap. As DNA, the CDR3 is TGTGCCAGCAGTTACTCACAGGGTTCCGAGCAGTACTTC. As protein: CASSYSQGSEQYF.

The chain joins TRBV3-1 to TRBJ2-3; no definite D call. Germline lookup yields CDR1 LGHDT and CDR2 YNNKEL (reference sequence). Trimming left V 1 base short and J 2 bases short, with 13 bases between. This CDR3 is built from 16 residues. CDR3 DNA: TGTGCCAGCAGCCAAGGGTTGTTGGCGCTCACAGATACGCAGTATTTT. Its protein product is CASSQGLLALTDTQYF.

This clonotype appeared many times. This chain uses TRBV5-4 with TRBJ2-2; perhaps TRBD2 as D (6 bases). Germline V gene sequence: CDR1 SGHNT, CDR2 YYREEE (reference sequence). V gave up 1 base and J gave up 6 bases, with 7 bases separating them. CDR3 length: 13 residues. The CDR3 DNA sequence: TGTGCCAGCAGCTTGCCGGGGGCCGGGGAGCTGTTTTTT. Protein sequence: CASSLPGAGELFF.

This clonotype appeared once. The CDR3 sequence: CASSHGRALYEQYF. As DNA, the CDR3 is TGTGCCAGCAGTCACGGGAGGGCCTTATACGAGCAGTACTTC. The V and J genes are TRBV28 and TRBJ2-7; 8 bases match TRBD2. The CDR3 runs 14 residues. Germline trimming cut 5 bases from V and 4 bases from J; bases unmatched to any gene: 7. Germline V gene sequence: CDR1 MDHEN, CDR2 SYDVKM.

This clonotype was detected ten times or more. The rearrangement links TRBV5-1 to TRBJ2-5; 8 bases are shared with TRBD2. After removal of 1 base from V and 1 base from J, the junction contained 6 bases not matched to a gene. The CDR3 contains 16 residues. Germline V gene data show CDR1 as SGHRS and CDR2 as YFSETQ. In DNA form, the CDR3 reads TGCGCCAGCAGCTTGTTTCTAGCGGGCTTCCAAGAGACCCAGTACTTC. Amino acids: CASSLFLAGFQETQYF.

J is TRBJ2-7 and V is TRBV12-3 or TRBV12-4, with 11 bases lining up with TRBD2. V trimming: 7 bases; J trimming: 2 bases; junction bases outside the gene matches: 7. This CDR3 region has 15 residues. The CDR3 bases are TGTGCCAGCACCTGGGGACTAGCGGCAGCCTACGAGCAGTACTTC. Its translation is CASTWGLAAAYEQYF.

This clonotype was picked up many times. The J gene is TRBJ1-2, the V gene TRBV6-2 or TRBV6-3, with a possible D match to TRBD1 (6 bases). The V gene lost 5 bases and the J gene lost 2 bases, with 9 bases spanning the gap. Per the germline V gene, CDR1 is MNHEY and CDR2 is SVGEGT. This CDR3 is 13 amino acids long. CDR3 sequence reads: CASSAGTNYGYTF. DNA of the CDR3: TGTGCCAGCAGTGCGGGGACAAACTATGGCTACACCTTC.

The table lists this clonotype with many counts. The J gene is TRBJ2-3, the V gene TRBV7-9; D is unresolved. Germline V gives CDR1 SEHNR, CDR2 FQNEAQ (reference sequence). V was pared by 1 base and J by 4 bases, with 18 bases between. This CDR3 is built from 17 residues. The CDR3 region has the DNA TGTGCCAGCAGCTTAGGGCATGGATCCCTAGAGGCAGATACGCAGTATTTT. This codes for CASSLGHGSLEADTQYF.

This clonotype has ten or more counts. J is TRBJ2-5 and V is TRBV5-4; D is uncertain. V was pared by 3 bases and J by 5 bases, with 14 bases between. The CDR3 sequence is 14 residues long. Germline CDR1 reads SGHNT; CDR2 reads YYREEE (reference sequence). The CDR3 sequence: CASSSTTAGETQYF. CDR3 nucleotides: TGTGCCAGCAGCTCGACGACCGCCGGGGAGACCCAGTACTTC.

Many counts were recorded for this clonotype. V and J are TRBV11-2 and TRBJ1-2; no reliable D call. Trimming took off 0 bases at V and 5 bases at J, with 13 bases between the two ends. The CDR3 totals 15 residues. Per germline, CDR1 SGHAT and CDR2 FQNNGV. CDR3 protein: CASSLDFRPLYGYTF. CDR3 in DNA: TGTGCCAGCAGCTTAGACTTCCGGCCCCTTTATGGCTACACCTTC.

This clonotype has ten or more counts. The CDR3 region is CASSTSGSSNEQFF. As DNA, the CDR3 is TGTGCCAGTTCGACTAGCGGGAGTTCAAATGAGCAGTTCTTC. The gene calls are TRBV6-1 and TRBJ2-1; 12 bases map to TRBD2. The J segment lost 7 bases and the V segment lost 9 bases, leaving 7 bases of the junction unmatched. CDR3 length equals 14 residues. CDR1 and CDR2 from the germline V gene are MNHNS and SASEGT.

Sample share makes this clonotype medium-sized (0.01 to 0.1%). The rearrangement joins TRBV6-2 or TRBV6-3 to TRBJ2-2, with 10 bases fitting TRBD2. The V gene's germline CDR1 is MNHEY and CDR2 SVGEGT. The CDR3 totals 16 residues. V was clipped by 5 bases and J by 6 bases; unmatched bases: 9. CDR3 protein: CASSPRLAGRAGELFF. CDR3 sequence (DNA): TGTGCCAGCAGTCCAAGACTAGCGGGTCGGGCCGGGGAGCTGTTTTTT.

This clonotype has at least ten counts. The V call is TRBV5-1, the J call TRBJ2-5; no definite D call. The CDR3 loop spans 12 amino acids. V lost 2 bases and J 2 bases, leaving 4 bases between the germline ends. CDR1 is SGHRS and CDR2 is YFSETQ in the germline V gene. CDR3: CASSLKQETQYF. CDR3 in DNA: TGCGCCAGCAGCTTAAAACAAGAGACCCAGTACTTC.